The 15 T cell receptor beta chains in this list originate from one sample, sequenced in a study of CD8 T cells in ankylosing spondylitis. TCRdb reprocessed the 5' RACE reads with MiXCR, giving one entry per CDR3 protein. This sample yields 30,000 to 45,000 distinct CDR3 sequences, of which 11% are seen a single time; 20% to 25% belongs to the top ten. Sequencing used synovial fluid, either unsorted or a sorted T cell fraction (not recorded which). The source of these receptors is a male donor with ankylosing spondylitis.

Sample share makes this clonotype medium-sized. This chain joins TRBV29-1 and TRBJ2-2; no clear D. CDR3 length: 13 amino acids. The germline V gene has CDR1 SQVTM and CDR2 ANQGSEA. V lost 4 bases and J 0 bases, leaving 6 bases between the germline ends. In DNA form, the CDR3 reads TGCAGCGTTGGGGCAGCGAACACCGGGGAGCTGTTTTTT. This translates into CSVGAANTGELFF.

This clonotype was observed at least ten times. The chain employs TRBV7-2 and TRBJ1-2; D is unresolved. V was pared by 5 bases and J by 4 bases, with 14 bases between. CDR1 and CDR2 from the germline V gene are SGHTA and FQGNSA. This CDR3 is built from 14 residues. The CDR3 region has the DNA TGTGCCAGCAGCCAGGAGGTGGCCGCCTATGGCTACACCTTC. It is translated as CASSQEVAAYGYTF.

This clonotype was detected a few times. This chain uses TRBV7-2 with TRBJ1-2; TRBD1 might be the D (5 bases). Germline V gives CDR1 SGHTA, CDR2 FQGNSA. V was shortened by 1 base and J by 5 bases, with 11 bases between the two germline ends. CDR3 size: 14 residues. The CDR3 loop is CASSLETERYGYTF. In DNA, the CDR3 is TGTGCCAGCAGCTTAGAGACAGAGCGATATGGCTACACCTTC.

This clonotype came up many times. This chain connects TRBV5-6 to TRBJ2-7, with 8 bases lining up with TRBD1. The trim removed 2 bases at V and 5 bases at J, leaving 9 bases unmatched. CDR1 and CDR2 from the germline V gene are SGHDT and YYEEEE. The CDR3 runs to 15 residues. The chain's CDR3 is CASSFSDRGSNEQYF. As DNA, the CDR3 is TGTGCCAGCAGCTTCAGCGACAGGGGATCAAACGAGCAGTACTTC.

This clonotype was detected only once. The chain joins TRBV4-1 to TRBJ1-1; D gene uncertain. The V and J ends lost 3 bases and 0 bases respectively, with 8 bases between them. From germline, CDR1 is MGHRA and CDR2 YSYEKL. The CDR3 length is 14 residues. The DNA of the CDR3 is TGCGCCAGCAGCCATACCCGGGTGAACACTGAAGCTTTCTTT. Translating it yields CASSHTRVNTEAFF.

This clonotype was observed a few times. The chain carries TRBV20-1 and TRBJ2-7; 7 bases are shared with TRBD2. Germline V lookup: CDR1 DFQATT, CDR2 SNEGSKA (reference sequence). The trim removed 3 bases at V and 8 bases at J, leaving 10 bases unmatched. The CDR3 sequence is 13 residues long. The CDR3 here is CSASLLANRKQYF. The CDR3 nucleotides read TGCAGTGCTAGTTTACTAGCGAATCGCAAGCAGTACTTC.

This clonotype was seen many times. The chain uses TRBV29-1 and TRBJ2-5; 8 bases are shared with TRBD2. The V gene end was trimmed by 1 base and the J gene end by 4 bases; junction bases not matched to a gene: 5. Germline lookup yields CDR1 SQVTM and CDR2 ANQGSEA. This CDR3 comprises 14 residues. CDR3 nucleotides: TGCAGCGTTGAAGGCGCGGGAGGTGGAGAGACCCAGTACTTC. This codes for CSVEGAGGGETQYF.

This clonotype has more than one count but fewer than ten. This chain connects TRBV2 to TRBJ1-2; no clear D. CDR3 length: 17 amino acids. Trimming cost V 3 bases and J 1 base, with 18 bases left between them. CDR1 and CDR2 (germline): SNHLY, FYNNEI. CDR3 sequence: CASSEVAGELLNYGYTF. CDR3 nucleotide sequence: TGTGCCAGCAGTGAGGTCGCTGGAGAGCTCCTTAACTATGGCTACACCTTC.

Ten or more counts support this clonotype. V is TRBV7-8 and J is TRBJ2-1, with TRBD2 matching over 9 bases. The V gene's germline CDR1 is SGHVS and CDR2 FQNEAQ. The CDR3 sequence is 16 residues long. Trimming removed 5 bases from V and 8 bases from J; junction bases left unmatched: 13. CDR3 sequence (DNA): TGTGCCAGCAGCCCAGGGTTCGCTAGCGGGGACGATGAGCAGTTCTTC. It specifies CASSPGFASGDDEQFF.

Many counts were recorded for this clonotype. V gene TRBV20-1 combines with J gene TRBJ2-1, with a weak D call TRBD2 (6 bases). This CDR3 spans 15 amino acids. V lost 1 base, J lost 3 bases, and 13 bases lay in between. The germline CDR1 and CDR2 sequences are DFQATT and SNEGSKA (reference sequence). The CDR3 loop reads CSARVGRGLYNEQFF. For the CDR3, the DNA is TGCAGTGCTAGAGTCGGGAGAGGGCTCTACAATGAGCAGTTCTTC.

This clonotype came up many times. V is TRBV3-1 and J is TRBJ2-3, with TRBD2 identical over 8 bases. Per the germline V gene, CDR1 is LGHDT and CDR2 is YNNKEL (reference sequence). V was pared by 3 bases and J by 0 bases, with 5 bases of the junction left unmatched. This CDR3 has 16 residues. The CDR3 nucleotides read TGTGCCAGCAGCCAGGGTAGCGGGGCGAGCACAGATACGCAGTATTTT. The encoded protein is CASSQGSGASTDTQYF.

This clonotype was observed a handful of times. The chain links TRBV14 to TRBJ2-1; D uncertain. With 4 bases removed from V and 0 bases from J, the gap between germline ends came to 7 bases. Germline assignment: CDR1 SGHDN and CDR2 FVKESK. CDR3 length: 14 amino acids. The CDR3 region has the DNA TGTGCCAGCAGCCCTGCGAGCTCCTACAATGAGCAGTTCTTC. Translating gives CASSPASSYNEQFF.

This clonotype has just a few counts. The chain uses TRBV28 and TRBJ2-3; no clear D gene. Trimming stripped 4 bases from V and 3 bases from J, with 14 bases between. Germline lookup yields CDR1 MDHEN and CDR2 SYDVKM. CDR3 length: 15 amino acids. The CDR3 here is CASSSPPKATDTQYF. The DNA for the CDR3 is TGTGCCAGCAGTTCACCACCTAAAGCGACAGATACGCAGTATTTT.

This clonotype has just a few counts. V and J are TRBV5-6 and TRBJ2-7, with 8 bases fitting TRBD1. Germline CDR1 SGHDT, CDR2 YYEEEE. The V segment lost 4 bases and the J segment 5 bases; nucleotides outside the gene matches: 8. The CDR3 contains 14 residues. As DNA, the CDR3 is TGTGCCAGCAGCCAGGGGGCGGGTTCGGACGAGCAGTACTTC. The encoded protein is CASSQGAGSDEQYF.

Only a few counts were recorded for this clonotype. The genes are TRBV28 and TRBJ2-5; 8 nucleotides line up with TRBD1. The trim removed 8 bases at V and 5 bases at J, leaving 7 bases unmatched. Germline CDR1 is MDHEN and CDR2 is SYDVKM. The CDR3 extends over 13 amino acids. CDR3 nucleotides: TGTGCCAGCCACGGACAGGGCCACGAGACCCAGTACTTC. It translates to CASHGQGHETQYF. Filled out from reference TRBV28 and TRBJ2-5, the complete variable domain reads DVKVTQSSRYLVKRTGEKVFLECVQDMDHENMFWYRQDPGLGLRLIYFSYDVKMKEKGDIPEGYSVSREKKERFSLILESASTNQTSMYLCASHGQGHETQYFGPGTRLLVL.